The entry below describes one TCR beta chain. The CDR3 sequence is 15 residues long. Germline V gene data show CDR1 as LGHNA and CDR2 as YSLEER. Clones were read by immunoSEQ multiplex PCR, and TCRdb kept only the in-frame ones, dropping some. The table has tens of thousands of clones, around 93% seen once. This entry comes from a study of OX40 agonist ivuxolimab in advanced cancers. The receptor's source is an adult with an advanced solid tumor such as melanoma, head and neck, liver or kidney cancer. The source material was CD4+ or CD8+ T cells sorted from blood, sampled in a trial of the OX40 agonist ivuxolimab. The chain is built from TRBV4-3 and TRBJ2-5; possible D gene TRBD2, 6 bases. Matching the DNA end better, TRBJ2-7 makes the J call doubtful. DNA for the CDR3: TGCGCCAGCAGCCAAGAACGCGGAGGGAGCTACGAGCAGTACTTC. It encodes CASSQERGGSYEQYF.